This TCR beta chain was obtained from a study of a mutant IDH1 vaccine in newly diagnosed glioma. Measured with immunoSEQ multiplex PCR; TCRdb has only the in-frame clones, and not every one. In the table there are tens of thousands of clones, around 84% of which are singletons. There are 14 residues in the CDR3. Germline CDR1 is MNHNY and CDR2 is SVGAGI (reference sequence). Losses at the gene ends were 6 bases for V and 8 bases for J; bases not matched to a gene: 9. Specified time point: week 23, last vaccination. Topical imiquimod accompanied each vaccine dose, which consisted of 300 ug of mutant IDH1 20-mer peptide. This clone was recorded only once. Its antigen is unidentified.

J is TRBJ1-4 and V is TRBV6-6; 7 positions agree with TRBD1. The sequencing used PBMCs, collected from a glioma patient whose treatment included an IDH1 peptide vaccine. The receptor comes from a man in his thirties or forties with glioma. For the CDR3, the DNA is TGTGCCAGCAGCATTAACAGGGGAGGAGAAAAACTGTTTTTT. Protein: CASSINRGGEKLFF.